The rows below give T cell receptor beta chains drawn from one sample of a study of blood T cell repertoires in COVID-19. The repertoire was sequenced with immunoSEQ multiplex PCR; TCRdb's copy has only in-frame clones and lacks some. The table has more than 300,000 clones, around 86% seen once. Specimen: peripheral blood. These receptors were obtained from a woman in her 50s with acute or convalescent COVID-19. CDR3s include the opening cysteine and the closing phenylalanine or tryptophan. The D gene is left open where the match is weak. Part of the rows lack a size; the others show once, few, many or a class for expanded clones.

>NA|TRBJ2-1|NA|TRBV11-2
TGTGCCAGCAGCTCCCTTGGCGGGATTCTCAATGAGCAGTTCTTC
CASSSLGGILNEQFF
>NA|TRBJ2-1|TRBD2|TRBV7-2
TGTGCCAGCAGCTTCGTAGCGGGGGGGGGCAATGAGCAGTTCTTC
CASSFVAGGGNEQFF
>NA|TRBJ1-2|TRBD1|TRBV18
TGTGCCAGCTCGCGGACAGGGGGCGACTATGGCTACACCTTC
CASSRTGGDYGYTF
>NA|TRBJ2-4|NA|TRBV18
TGTGCCAGCTCATCTTCTAGCGTTAGGGCCAAAAACATTCAGTACTTC
CASSSSSVRAKNIQYF
>NA|TRBJ2-7|NA|TRBV11-3
TGTGCCAGCAGCTTAGATACGGGAAACGAGCAGTACTTC
CASSLDTGNEQYF
>NA|TRBJ2-3|NA|TRBV11-1
TGTGCCAGCAGTCTAGCGCGTAGCACAGATACGCAGTATTTT
CASSLARSTDTQYF
>NA|TRBJ2-2|NA|TRBV24-1
TGTGCCACGAGGGCCCAGAACACCGGGGAGCTGTTTTTT
CATRAQNTGELFF
>NA|TRBJ2-2|NA|TRBV6-5
TGTGCCAGCAGTTACCGCACATTCACCGGGGAGCTGTTTTTT
CASSYRTFTGELFF
>NA|TRBJ2-5|TRBD1|TRBV7-9
TGTGCCAGCAGCTTAGAAGGATGGACAGGGCAAGAGACCCAGTACTTC
CASSLEGWTGQETQYF
>once|TRBJ2-2|TRBD2|TRBV5-4
TGTGCCAGCAGCTTGGGCGGGGGCACCGGGGAGCTGTTTTTT
CASSLGGGTGELFF
>once|TRBJ2-3|TRBD1|TRBV9
TGTGCCAGCAGTGTAACAGGGGGTAGCACAGATACGCAGTATTTT
CASSVTGGSTDTQYF
>once|TRBJ2-7|NA|TRBV5-1
TGCGCCAGCAGCTTGGGACCGGTAGGGGGCTACGAGCAGTACTTC
CASSLGPVGGYEQYF
>NA|TRBJ2-7|NA|TRBV27
TGTGCCACCACCCTCCGGGGAGGCGAGCAGTACTTC
CATTLRGGEQYF
>NA|TRBJ2-3|NA|TRBV19
TGTGCCAGTAGTATCGGGGGTCGTAAGACAACTCGCACAGATACGCAGTATTTT
CASSIGGRKTTRTDTQYF
>NA|TRBJ1-1|NA|TRBV5-1
TGCGCCAGCAGAGTCACAGGGCTTGAAGCTTTCTTT
CASRVTGLEAFF
>NA|TRBJ1-1|NA|TRBV28
TGTGCCAGCAGTCGGCCCCGCGGGGGTTCTGAAGCTTTCTTT
CASSRPRGGSEAFF
>few|TRBJ1-1|NA|TRBV5-1
TGCGCCAGCAGCTTGGATGGGACATTGAACACTGAAGCTTTCTTT
CASSLDGTLNTEAFF
>NA|TRBJ1-5|NA|TRBV19
TGTGCCAGTAGTTGGACGGGGCTGGAGGGCCAGCCCCAGCATTTT
CASSWTGLEGQPQHF
>NA|TRBJ2-1|TRBD2|TRBV19
TGTGCCAGTAGTATATTCGCCGGGAGGGGGTATGAGCAGTTCTTC
CASSIFAGRGYEQFF
>NA|TRBJ2-3|NA|TRBV5-1
TGCGCCAGCAGCCCTCGGGAGTCAGATACGCAGTATTTT
CASSPRESDTQYF
>NA|TRBJ2-5|NA|TRBV2
TGTGCCAGCAGTGAAAGCCTAGACCAAGAGACCCAGTACTTC
CASSESLDQETQYF
>few|TRBJ1-5|NA|TRBV4-2
TGTGCCAGCAGCGCAACAGGGTCGGGTAATCAGCCCCAGCATTTT
CASSATGSGNQPQHF
>NA|TRBJ2-3|TRBD2|TRBV3-1/TRBV3-2
TGTGCCAGCAGCCCCTTGTCGAGTCGGGGGGATACAGATACGCAGTATTTT
CASSPLSSRGDTDTQYF
>NA|TRBJ2-7|NA|TRBV3-1/TRBV3-2
TGTGCCAGCAGTATCAGCGTATACAACGAGCAGTACTTC
CASSISVYNEQYF
>NA|TRBJ2-1|TRBD2|TRBV30
TGTGCCTGGAGTCCTCTAATCCCCAGCGGGAGGGCCCTCTACAATGAGCAGTTCTTC
CAWSPLIPSGRALYNEQFF
>NA|TRBJ1-2|TRBD1|TRBV30
TGTGCCTGGAGTGTACAGAGGGCGGACAGGGAAAGGAGCTACACCTTC
CAWSVQRADRERSYTF
>few|TRBJ1-6|TRBD1|TRBV28
TGTGCCAGCACCCCTCCAGGGGACAGACTTAATTCACCCCTCCACTTT
CASTPPGDRLNSPLHF
>NA|TRBJ2-2|NA|TRBV24-1
TGTGCCACCAACCGGGACACCGGGGAGCTGTTTTTT
CATNRDTGELFF
>NA|TRBJ2-3|TRBD1|TRBV19
TGTGCCAGTAGTTCTCAGGGGGCAGATACGCAGTATTTT
CASSSQGADTQYF
>NA|TRBJ2-5|TRBD1|TRBV7-3
TGTGCCAGCAGCTTACGGCCAGGGGGACCACAAGAGACCCAGTACTTC
CASSLRPGGPQETQYF
>NA|TRBJ1-1|TRBD1|TRBV18
TGTGCCAGCTCACCTGGGACAGGGGGCACTGAAGCTTTCTTT
CASSPGTGGTEAFF
>NA|TRBJ2-7|TRBD2|TRBV7-8
TGTGCCAGCAGCTTAGACGTCCCGACTAGCGGGATCTACGAGCAGTACTTC
CASSLDVPTSGIYEQYF
>once|TRBJ2-7|TRBD1|TRBV29-1
TGCAGCGTTCTCCTTCCCAGGGGGCGACACGAGCAGTACTTC
CSVLLPRGRHEQYF
>NA|TRBJ2-1|TRBD1|TRBV19
TGTGCCAGTAGGGATGGGACAGGGGCCTACAATGAGCAGTTCTTC
CASRDGTGAYNEQFF
>NA|TRBJ2-5|NA|TRBV7-2
TGTGCCAGCAGCTTAGCGGGAGCTACTCAAGAGACCCAGTACTTC
CASSLAGATQETQYF
>NA|TRBJ1-5|NA|TRBV7-9
TGTGCCAGCAGCTTACTGGCGGGCCAGCCCCAGCATTTT
CASSLLAGQPQHF
>NA|TRBJ2-7|TRBD1|TRBV6-5
TGTGCCAGCAGTAGGGGACAGGGGGCGCTTGAGCAGTACTTC
CASSRGQGALEQYF
>NA|TRBJ1-2|TRBD1|TRBV7-8
TGTGCCAGCAGCTTAGGAAGGGGGCTTGGGGGCTACACCTTC
CASSLGRGLGGYTF
>NA|TRBJ2-7|NA|TRBV7-9
TGTGCCAGCAGCTTATTCTACGGGGAGGCGGAAGAGCAGTACTTC
CASSLFYGEAEEQYF
>NA|TRBJ2-2|TRBD2|TRBV6-2/TRBV6-3
TGTGCCAGCAGTACTGATCTAGCGGGGGACACCGGGGAGCTGTTTTTT
CASSTDLAGDTGELFF
>NA|TRBJ2-4|TRBD2|TRBV2
TGTGCCAGCAGTGACCCTAGCGGGAGTGCCAAAAACATTCAGTACTTC
CASSDPSGSAKNIQYF
>once|TRBJ1-2|TRBD1|TRBV5-6
TGTGCCAGCAGCCGGACAGGGGATTACTATGGCTACACCTTC
CASSRTGDYYGYTF
>NA|TRBJ1-1|NA|TRBV12-3/TRBV12-4
TGTGCCAGCACCCCAACAGGAGCCGCTGAAGCTTTCTTT
CASTPTGAAEAFF
>NA|TRBJ2-2|NA|TRBV9
TGTGCCAGCAGCGGACTTGGGTTAGGGGAGCTGTTTTTT
CASSGLGLGELFF
>once|TRBJ2-1|TRBD1|TRBV5-1
TGCGCCAGCAGCTCACAGGGGGGCAATGAGCAGTTCTTC
CASSSQGGNEQFF
>NA|TRBJ1-2|NA|TRBV27
TGTGCCAGCAGGGGGGCCAGGAGGATTAACTATGGCTACACCTTC
CASRGARRINYGYTF
>NA|TRBJ1-1|TRBD1|TRBV4-1
TGCGCCAGCAGCCGCACTAAGACAGGGGCCGGGACTGAAGCTTTCTTT
CASSRTKTGAGTEAFF
>NA|TRBJ1-2|NA|TRBV9
TGTGCCAGCAGTTTACAGGGAGGCTACACCTTC
CASSLQGGYTF
>NA|TRBJ2-5|TRBD2|TRBV5-1
TGCGCCAGCAGCCCCGGGACTAGCCAAGAGACCCAGTACTTC
CASSPGTSQETQYF
>NA|TRBJ2-3|NA|TRBV7-4
TGTGCCAGCAGCTTCTGGGACTCTAGCACAGATACGCAGTATTTT
CASSFWDSSTDTQYF
>NA|TRBJ2-5|TRBD2|TRBV28
TGTGCCAGCAGCCCCACCGGGGGGGGATTCGCAGAGACCCAGTACTTC
CASSPTGGGFAETQYF
>NA|TRBJ1-4|TRBD1|TRBV15
TGTGCCACCAGCGGAAACAGGGGCCTCAATGAAAAACTGTTTTTT
CATSGNRGLNEKLFF
>NA|TRBJ2-2|NA|TRBV28
TGTGCGGAAGGGGACATCACCGGGGAGCTGTTTTTT
CAEGDITGELFF